This TCR beta chain was captured by sequencing in a study of CD8+ T cells in alopecia areata. Treatment meaning: oral pan-JAK inhibitor, 5-10 mg twice daily. Per the germline V gene, CDR1 is PRHDT and CDR2 is FYEKMQ (reference sequence). The CDR3 is 17 residues long. The V end was cut by 5 bases, the J end by 6 bases, with 23 bases between. The sequencing template was cDNA reverse transcribed from extracted RNA. TCRdb's copy holds only in-frame clones and misses some; the assay was immunoSEQ multiplex PCR. The sample has 170,000 or so clones, roughly 53% seen once. The material was CD8+ T cells sorted from blood, obtained at week 24, from a patient treated with tofacitinib. This chain links TRBV13 with TRBJ2-1, with D possibly being TRBD1 (5 bases). The clonotype originates from a human donor with alopecia areata. CDR3 loop: CASSLEEGVRASNEQFF. CDR3 nucleotide sequence: TGTGCCAGCAGCCTAGAAGAAGGGGTCAGGGCCTCCAATGAGCAGTTCTTC.